The clone carrying this TCR beta chain has only a few counts. The data originate from a study of human T cells and chemical hapten exposure. This sample's time point: patch test 3, about 24 weeks after DPC sensitization. Treatment in this sample: therapeutic diphenylcyclopropenone sensitization with weekly scalp DPC. MiXCR, run by TCRdb on the RACE reads, gives a single entry per CDR3 protein. The profile shows roughly 200,000 distinct CDR3 sequences, about 25% of them singletons. The material was whole blood, obtained in connection with sensitization to the hapten diphenylcyclopropenone (DPC). This TCR was recovered from a woman between 40 and 55 years old with alopecia areata. Some clones in this sample may be carry-over from other donors' samples.

The CDR3 protein is CASGVGGDYGYTF. The DNA of the CDR3 is TGTGCCAGCGGAGTTGGGGGCGACTATGGCTACACCTTC. This chain connects TRBV9 to TRBJ1-2, with D tentatively TRBD1 (6 bases). CDR3 size: 13 residues. CDR1 SGDLS and CDR2 YYNGEE come from the germline V gene. Trimming took 7 bases from V and 3 from J, leaving 13 bases between them.